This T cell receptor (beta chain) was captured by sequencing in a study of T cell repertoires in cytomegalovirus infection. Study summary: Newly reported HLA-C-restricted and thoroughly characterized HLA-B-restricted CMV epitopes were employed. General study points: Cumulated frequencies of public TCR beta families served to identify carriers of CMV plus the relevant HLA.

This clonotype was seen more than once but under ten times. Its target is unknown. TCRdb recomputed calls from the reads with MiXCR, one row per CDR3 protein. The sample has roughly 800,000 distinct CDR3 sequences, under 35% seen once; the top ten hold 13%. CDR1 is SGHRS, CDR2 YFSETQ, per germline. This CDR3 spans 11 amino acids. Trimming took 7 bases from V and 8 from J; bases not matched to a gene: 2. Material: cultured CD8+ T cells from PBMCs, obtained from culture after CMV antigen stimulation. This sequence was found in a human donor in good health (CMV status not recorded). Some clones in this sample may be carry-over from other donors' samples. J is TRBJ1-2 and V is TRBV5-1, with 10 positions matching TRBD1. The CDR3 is CASGTGDGYTF. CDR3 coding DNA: TGCGCCAGCGGGACAGGGGACGGCTACACCTTC.